These T cell receptor beta chains were read from a single sample in a study of T cells after posttransplantation cyclophosphamide. Sequenced by immunoSEQ multiplex PCR; TCRdb stores in-frame clones only, minus some. The data show some 6,000 clones, with 70% to 85% seen just once and 25% to 30% held by the top ten. Source: CD8+ T cells sorted from PBMCs, taken 1,300 to 1,500 days after allogeneic stem cell transplant with posttransplant cyclophosphamide. These receptors originate from a female patient aged 45-65 years who received an allogeneic stem cell transplant from a related donor, was CMV-positive, and had no GVHD. Some T cells may have come from the graft donor. CDR3s include the opening cysteine and the closing phenylalanine or tryptophan. The D gene is left open where the match is weak. A clone size is listed for some rows: how often the clone was seen (once, few, many), or a class if it is expanded.

D gene: -
clone size: -
J gene: TRBJ1-1
V gene: TRBV7-6
CDR3 DNA: TGTGCCAGCAGCTCCACCGCAGGGTTGAGGACTGAAGCTTTCTTT
CDR3 protein: CASSSTAGLRTEAFF

D gene: -
clone size: -
J gene: TRBJ1-1
V gene: TRBV5-1
CDR3 DNA: TGCGCCAGCGGGAGGGGGAACACTGAAGCTTTCTTT
CDR3 protein: CASGRGNTEAFF

D gene: -
clone size: -
J gene: TRBJ2-7
V gene: TRBV19
CDR3 DNA: TGTGCCAGTCGAGGGGGATACGAGCAGTACTTC
CDR3 protein: CASRGGYEQYF

D gene: TRBD2
clone size: once
J gene: TRBJ2-3
V gene: TRBV27
CDR3 DNA: TGTGCCAGCAGTTTAACGAGGACAACTAGCGGGAGATCTGATACGCAGTATTTT
CDR3 protein: CASSLTRTTSGRSDTQYF

D gene: -
clone size: -
J gene: TRBJ2-2
V gene: TRBV7-6
CDR3 DNA: TGTGCCAGCAGCCCCCCGGGGGGACAGGCGGTAATTGGGGAGCTGTTTTTT
CDR3 protein: CASSPPGGQAVIGELFF

D gene: -
clone size: -
J gene: TRBJ2-2
V gene: TRBV7-7
CDR3 DNA: TGTGCCAGCAGCCCTCGACGACAATCCACCGGGGAGCTGTTTTTT
CDR3 protein: CASSPRRQSTGELFF

D gene: -
clone size: -
J gene: TRBJ2-5
V gene: TRBV5-6
CDR3 DNA: TGTGCCAGCAGCTTCCAGGGGTCGTACCCCCAGTACTTC
CDR3 protein: CASSFQGSYPQYF

D gene: -
clone size: -
J gene: TRBJ2-1
V gene: TRBV27
CDR3 DNA: TGTGCCAGCAGTTTAGGCGGCAATGAGCAGTTCTTC
CDR3 protein: CASSLGGNEQFF

D gene: -
clone size: -
J gene: TRBJ2-5
V gene: TRBV28
CDR3 DNA: TGTGCCAGCAGTTTACCGGAGGAAGAGACCCAGTACTTC
CDR3 protein: CASSLPEEETQYF

D gene: -
clone size: -
J gene: TRBJ2-2
V gene: TRBV29-1
CDR3 DNA: TGCAGCGTTGTATTGCAGGGGATGATGGAGAACACCGGGGAGCTGTTTTTT
CDR3 protein: CSVVLQGMMENTGELFF

D gene: -
clone size: few
J gene: TRBJ2-2
V gene: TRBV5-5
CDR3 DNA: TGTGCCAGCAGCCTGGCAGGGGATCACACCGGGGAGTTGTCTTTT
CDR3 protein: CASSLAGDHTGELSF

D gene: -
clone size: -
J gene: TRBJ1-1
V gene: TRBV9
CDR3 DNA: TGTGCCAGCAGCTCTGACAAGAACACTGAAGCTTTCTTT
CDR3 protein: CASSSDKNTEAFF

D gene: TRBD2
clone size: -
J gene: TRBJ2-1
V gene: TRBV4-1
CDR3 DNA: TGCGCCAGCAGATCTCTAGCGGGGGAGGGGACCTACAATGAGCAGTTCTTC
CDR3 protein: CASRSLAGEGTYNEQFF

D gene: -
clone size: -
J gene: TRBJ2-1
V gene: TRBV6-5
CDR3 DNA: TGTGCCAGCAGTTACGGGGGCGAGAACTCCTACAATGAGCAGTTCTTC
CDR3 protein: CASSYGGENSYNEQFF

D gene: -
clone size: -
J gene: TRBJ1-1
V gene: TRBV19
CDR3 DNA: TGTGCCAGTAGTATAGGCCCCCCGACGGGGAACACTGAAGCTTTCTTT
CDR3 protein: CASSIGPPTGNTEAFF

D gene: TRBD1
clone size: -
J gene: TRBJ2-6
V gene: TRBV9
CDR3 DNA: TGTGCCAGCAGCCACCCGGCGGGACAGGACAGGCCTGGGGCCAACGTCCTGACTTTC
CDR3 protein: CASSHPAGQDRPGANVLTF

D gene: TRBD1
clone size: -
J gene: TRBJ1-5
V gene: TRBV10-1
CDR3 DNA: TGCGCCAGCAAGGTCCCCCGACAGGGATGTTCACAGCCCCAGCATTTT
CDR3 protein: CASKVPRQGCSQPQHF

D gene: TRBD1
clone size: once
J gene: TRBJ2-4
V gene: TRBV19
CDR3 DNA: TGTGCCAGTAGCCGAGGGACAGGTTGGGAGTACCCGACGACCAAAAACATTCAGTACTTC
CDR3 protein: CASSRGTGWEYPTTKNIQYF

D gene: TRBD1
clone size: -
J gene: TRBJ2-1
V gene: TRBV29-1
CDR3 DNA: TGCAGCGTTTTAGCGTTTGGACAGGGCAATGAGCAGTTCTTC
CDR3 protein: CSVLAFGQGNEQFF

D gene: -
clone size: -
J gene: TRBJ1-2
V gene: TRBV4-1
CDR3 DNA: TGCGCCAGCAGCCAAGATAGGGGAATTCTCTATGGCTACACCTTC
CDR3 protein: CASSQDRGILYGYTF

D gene: -
clone size: -
J gene: TRBJ2-7
V gene: TRBV19
CDR3 DNA: TGTGCCAGTAGTGCCGGGATTACCTACGAGCAGTACTTC
CDR3 protein: CASSAGITYEQYF

D gene: -
clone size: once
J gene: TRBJ1-1
V gene: TRBV5-6
CDR3 DNA: TGTGCCAGCAGCTTAGGGGACACTGAAGCTTTCTTT
CDR3 protein: CASSLGDTEAFF

D gene: TRBD2
clone size: -
J gene: TRBJ2-3
V gene: TRBV7-6
CDR3 DNA: TGTGCCAGCAGCACAAAGGGAGGGCAGGGCACAGATACGCAGTATTTT
CDR3 protein: CASSTKGGQGTDTQYF

D gene: -
clone size: -
J gene: TRBJ1-1
V gene: TRBV2
CDR3 DNA: TGTGCCAGCATGTACCCACAGCCTGAAGCTTTCTTT
CDR3 protein: CASMYPQPEAFF

D gene: -
clone size: -
J gene: TRBJ2-1
V gene: TRBV29-1
CDR3 DNA: TGCAGCCTGCGACAGCCGAATTACAATGAGCAGTTCTTC
CDR3 protein: CSLRQPNYNEQFF

D gene: TRBD1
clone size: -
J gene: TRBJ2-7
V gene: TRBV7-9
CDR3 DNA: TGTGCCAGCAGCCACCCGGACAGGGGGCAACACGAGCAGTACTTC
CDR3 protein: CASSHPDRGQHEQYF

D gene: -
clone size: few
J gene: TRBJ2-3
V gene: TRBV6-1
CDR3 DNA: TGTGCCAGCAGTTATAGGAGGGATACGCAGTATTTT
CDR3 protein: CASSYRRDTQYF

D gene: -
clone size: -
J gene: TRBJ2-7
V gene: TRBV19
CDR3 DNA: TGTGCCAGTAGTCTGACAGCCGCCTACGAGCAGTACTTC
CDR3 protein: CASSLTAAYEQYF

D gene: -
clone size: -
J gene: TRBJ2-5
V gene: TRBV5-1
CDR3 DNA: TGCGCCAGCAGCTTGAGAGCCGAGGAGACCCAGTACTTC
CDR3 protein: CASSLRAEETQYF

D gene: -
clone size: -
J gene: TRBJ2-7
V gene: TRBV28
CDR3 DNA: TGTGCCAGCAGTTTGGCGGCTACCTACGAGCAGTACTTC
CDR3 protein: CASSLAATYEQYF

D gene: -
clone size: few
J gene: TRBJ2-1
V gene: TRBV29-1
CDR3 DNA: TGCAGCGTTGAAAGTTCCAGGCACAATGAGCAGTTCTTC
CDR3 protein: CSVESSRHNEQFF

D gene: TRBD1
clone size: -
J gene: TRBJ1-2
V gene: TRBV30
CDR3 DNA: TGTGCCTTTGGACGTGTCGTGCTTCAGGGGGCTGCTAACTATGGCTACACCTTC
CDR3 protein: CAFGRVVLQGAANYGYTF

D gene: -
clone size: few
J gene: TRBJ1-2
V gene: TRBV10-1
CDR3 DNA: TGCGCCAGCAGTGAGTTTCGAGGCCCACTCTATGGCTACACCTTC
CDR3 protein: CASSEFRGPLYGYTF

D gene: -
clone size: once
J gene: TRBJ2-3
V gene: TRBV12-5
CDR3 DNA: TGTGCTAGTGGTCCCGACAGCCGCACAGATACGCAGTATTTT
CDR3 protein: CASGPDSRTDTQYF

D gene: -
clone size: -
J gene: TRBJ1-1
V gene: TRBV27
CDR3 DNA: TGTGCCAGTACGGGGTGTGAAGCTTTCTTT
CDR3 protein: CASTGCEAFF

D gene: TRBD1
clone size: -
J gene: TRBJ2-5
V gene: TRBV9
CDR3 DNA: TGTGCCAGCAGCGTCAGTACAGGGGGGATCCAAGAGACCCAGTACTTC
CDR3 protein: CASSVSTGGIQETQYF

D gene: -
clone size: -
J gene: TRBJ1-1
V gene: TRBV7-2
CDR3 DNA: TGTGCCAGCAGCTTACTCAGGGTCAACACTGAAGCTTTCTTT
CDR3 protein: CASSLLRVNTEAFF

D gene: -
clone size: -
J gene: TRBJ1-1
V gene: TRBV27
CDR3 DNA: TGTGCCAGCATGGGGGGGACTGAAGCTTTCTTT
CDR3 protein: CASMGGTEAFF

D gene: -
clone size: -
J gene: TRBJ1-1
V gene: TRBV7-3
CDR3 DNA: TGTGCCAGCAGCTTAATTCCAGGCCTGAACACTGAAGCTTTCTTT
CDR3 protein: CASSLIPGLNTEAFF

D gene: -
clone size: -
J gene: TRBJ1-1
V gene: TRBV7-6
CDR3 DNA: TGTGCCAGCAGCGCTGCCGGGACTCCTGAAGCTTTCTTT
CDR3 protein: CASSAAGTPEAFF

D gene: -
clone size: -
J gene: TRBJ1-1
V gene: TRBV27
CDR3 DNA: TGTGCCAGCAGGTACAACAGGGTTTCGAGCACTGAAGCTTTCTTT
CDR3 protein: CASRYNRVSSTEAFF

D gene: TRBD1
clone size: -
J gene: TRBJ2-7
V gene: TRBV7-9
CDR3 DNA: TGTGCCAGCAGCTTCCGGGACAGGGGGACCTACGAGCAGTACTTC
CDR3 protein: CASSFRDRGTYEQYF

D gene: -
clone size: -
J gene: TRBJ2-3
V gene: TRBV5-5
CDR3 DNA: TGTGCCAGCAGCTCGCTAGCAGTTAGCACAGATACGCAGTATTTT
CDR3 protein: CASSSLAVSTDTQYF

D gene: -
clone size: -
J gene: TRBJ2-3
V gene: TRBV27
CDR3 DNA: TGTGCCAGCAGTTTTGTAGACACAGATACGCAGTATTTT
CDR3 protein: CASSFVDTDTQYF

D gene: -
clone size: -
J gene: TRBJ2-2
V gene: TRBV6-6
CDR3 DNA: TGTGCCAGCAGTACAGGGTTACCGAACACCGGGGAGCTGTTTTTT
CDR3 protein: CASSTGLPNTGELFF

D gene: -
clone size: -
J gene: TRBJ1-1
V gene: TRBV30
CDR3 DNA: TGTGCCTGGAGTGACCTAAGGACAGAATACCATCTGAACACTGAAGCTTTCTTT
CDR3 protein: CAWSDLRTEYHLNTEAFF

D gene: TRBD1
clone size: -
J gene: TRBJ2-1
V gene: TRBV27
CDR3 DNA: TGTGCCAGCAGTCCCGGGACAGGGGGGGGTCAGTTCTTC
CDR3 protein: CASSPGTGGGQFF

D gene: TRBD2
clone size: -
J gene: TRBJ2-3
V gene: TRBV27
CDR3 DNA: TGTGCCAGCCTTCCGGGACTACCCTCCAACACAGATACGCAGTATTTT
CDR3 protein: CASLPGLPSNTDTQYF

D gene: TRBD2
clone size: -
J gene: TRBJ2-1
V gene: TRBV19
CDR3 DNA: TGTGCCAGCAGCACAAGCGGGAGGGCCCCCAATGAGCAGTTCTTC
CDR3 protein: CASSTSGRAPNEQFF

D gene: -
clone size: -
J gene: TRBJ1-2
V gene: TRBV27
CDR3 DNA: TGTGCCAGCAGTTTTACAGGCTTTAGTATAACTGGCTACACCTTC
CDR3 protein: CASSFTGFSITGYTF

D gene: -
clone size: -
J gene: TRBJ2-5
V gene: TRBV5-1
CDR3 DNA: TGCGCCAGCAGCTTGGCGGGGACCCAGTACTTC
CDR3 protein: CASSLAGTQYF

D gene: -
clone size: -
J gene: TRBJ1-1
V gene: TRBV6-6
CDR3 DNA: TGTGCCAGCCCGAGGCGGCCTGGAAACACTGAAGCTTTCTTT
CDR3 protein: CASPRRPGNTEAFF

D gene: TRBD2
clone size: -
J gene: TRBJ2-1
V gene: TRBV29-1
CDR3 DNA: TGCAGCGTTGAGCGTATAAGCGGGAGAGAAGCGAGGGCCTACAATGAGCAGTTCTTC
CDR3 protein: CSVERISGREARAYNEQFF

D gene: -
clone size: -
J gene: TRBJ1-2
V gene: TRBV6-6
CDR3 DNA: TGTGCCAGCAGTTCCACAGCAGGCCGAAGGTATGGCTACACCTTC
CDR3 protein: CASSSTAGRRYGYTF

D gene: -
clone size: -
J gene: TRBJ2-1
V gene: TRBV2
CDR3 DNA: TGTGCCAGCTTTAGTTACAATGAGCAGTTCTTC
CDR3 protein: CASFSYNEQFF